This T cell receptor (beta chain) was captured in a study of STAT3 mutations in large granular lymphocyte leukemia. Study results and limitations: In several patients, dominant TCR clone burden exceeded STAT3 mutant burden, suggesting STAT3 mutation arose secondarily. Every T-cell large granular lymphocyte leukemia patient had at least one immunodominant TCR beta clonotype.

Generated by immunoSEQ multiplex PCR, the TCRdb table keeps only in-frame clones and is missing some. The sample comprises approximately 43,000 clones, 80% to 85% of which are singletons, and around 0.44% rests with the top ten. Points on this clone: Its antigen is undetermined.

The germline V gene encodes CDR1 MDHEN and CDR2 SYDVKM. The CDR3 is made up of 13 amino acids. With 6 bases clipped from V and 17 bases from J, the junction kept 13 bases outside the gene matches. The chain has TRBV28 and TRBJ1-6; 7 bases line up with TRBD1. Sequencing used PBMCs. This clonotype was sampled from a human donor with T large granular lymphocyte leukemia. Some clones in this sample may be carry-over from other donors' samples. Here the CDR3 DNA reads TGTGCCAGCAGGGTGACAGGGCCCCTTCCCTTCCACTTT. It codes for CASRVTGPLPFHF.